These 30 T cell receptor beta chains originate from one sample sequenced in a study of blood T cell repertoires in COVID-19. TCRdb keeps only in-frame clones here, not all; method: immunoSEQ multiplex PCR. The table has 320,000 or so clones, 75% to 90% seen once. The specimen sequenced was PBMCs or T cells enriched from blood (not recorded which). Receptors were obtained from a woman aged 25 to 39 who had been exposed to COVID-19.

This clone appeared a single time. This chain uses TRBV15 with TRBJ2-7, with 9 bases identical to TRBD1. V shed 5 bases and J 6 bases; nucleotides not matched to a gene: 8. The germline V gene encodes CDR1 LNHNV and CDR2 YYDKDF (reference sequence). The CDR3 loop spans 14 amino acids. The CDR3 loop reads CATSSPGQGTEQYF. In DNA, the CDR3 is TGTGCCACCAGCTCCCCGGGACAGGGAACCGAGCAGTACTTC.

The gene calls are TRBV2 and TRBJ1-2; TRBD1 matches at 7 bases. Germline V CDR1 and CDR2: SNHLY, FYNNEI. Unmatched junction bases numbered 8, after V lost 2 bases and J lost 5 bases. The CDR3 runs to 15 residues. The CDR3 sequence is CASSESGTDSYGYTF. The CDR3 bases are TGTGCCAGCAGTGAATCGGGGACAGATTCGTATGGCTACACCTTC.

The CDR3 coding sequence is TGTGCCAGCAGCTTAGCGGGACTAGCGGGAGGCCAGCGTCGGGAGCTGTTTTTT. Translating gives CASSLAGLAGGQRRELFF. This chain joins TRBV7-2 and TRBJ2-2, with TRBD2 matching over 15 bases. Germline V gene data show CDR1 as SGHTA and CDR2 as FQGNSA. This CDR3 has 18 amino acids. J gave up 9 bases and V 0 bases, and 8 bases lay outside the gene matches.

Only a few counts were recorded for this clone. V is TRBV5-4 and J is TRBJ2-7; D call uncertain. Deletions cut 4 bases from V and 3 bases from J, with 5 bases between. This CDR3 is built from 11 residues. Per germline, CDR1 SGHNT and CDR2 YYREEE (reference sequence). The CDR3 reads CASSANYEQYF. The CDR3, as DNA: TGTGCCAGCAGCGCGAACTACGAGCAGTACTTC.

The chain links TRBV4-1 to TRBJ2-1, with TRBD2 matching 11 bases. The CDR3 runs to 15 residues. The J segment lost 7 bases and the V segment lost 4 bases, leaving 6 bases of the junction unmatched. The germline V gene has CDR1 MGHRA and CDR2 YSYEKL. This chain's CDR3 is CASSRLAGPPNEQFF. The CDR3 DNA reads as TGCGCCAGCAGCCGACTAGCGGGACCCCCTAATGAGCAGTTCTTC.

This rearrangement joins TRBV19 to TRBJ1-4; 8 bases fit TRBD1. The CDR3 runs 14 residues. Trimming cost V 6 bases and J 8 bases; bases outside gene matches: 8. Germline V gene sequence: CDR1 LNHDA, CDR2 SQIVND (reference sequence). This CDR3 reads CASSWDRSAEKLFF. The CDR3 nucleotides read TGTGCCAGTAGCTGGGACAGGTCAGCGGAAAAACTGTTTTTT.

The rearrangement joins TRBV5-1 to TRBJ2-5; D is unclear. The CDR3 spans 13 residues. Germline values: CDR1 SGHRS, CDR2 YFSETQ. Trimming removed 0 bases from V and 6 bases from J, with 9 bases in between. The CDR3, as DNA: TGCGCCAGCAGCTTGGCTGGGCAGAAGACCCAGTACTTC. Translation: CASSLAGQKTQYF.

This clone was found once. The chain employs TRBV29-1 and TRBJ1-1; TRBD1 agrees at 7 bases. J lost 4 bases, V lost 7 bases, and 12 bases had no gene match. CDR3 length equals 14 residues. The germline V gene has CDR1 SQVTM and CDR2 ANQGSEA. The DNA of the CDR3 is TGCAGCGCTCTCGGTGGCAGGGGGGTCACTGAAGCTTTCTTT. Amino acids: CSALGGRGVTEAFF.

The V and J genes are TRBV11-2 and TRBJ2-7; D not resolved. The CDR3 runs 11 residues. CDR1 SGHAT and CDR2 FQNNGV come from the germline V gene. V was pared by 5 bases and J by 5 bases, with 7 bases between. For the CDR3, the DNA is TGTGCCAGCAGCCCTTATAACGAGCAGTACTTC. Protein sequence: CASSPYNEQYF. The whole variable domain, remainder taken from reference TRBV11-2 and TRBJ2-7, is EAGVAQSPRYKIIEKRQSVAFWCNPISGHATLYWYQQILGQGPKLLIQFQNNGVVDDSQLPKDRFSAERLKGVDSTLKIQPAKLEDSAVYLCASSPYNEQYFGPGTRLTVT.

This clone appeared once. The rearrangement uses TRBV11-2 and TRBJ2-7, with TRBD2 matching 7 bases. The CDR3 runs 17 residues. The V segment lost 4 bases and the J segment 0 bases; nucleotides outside the gene matches: 12. CDR1 is SGHAT and CDR2 is FQNNGV in the germline V gene. The DNA for the CDR3 is TGTGCCAGCAGCTCCCGGGGGGAAACAGCGAGCTCCTACGAGCAGTACTTC. It translates to CASSSRGETASSYEQYF.

The chain is built from TRBV4-3 and TRBJ2-1; 10 bases are shared with TRBD1. The CDR3 sequence is 18 residues long. From germline, CDR1 is LGHNA and CDR2 YSLEER. The V and J ends lost 0 bases and 8 bases, in that order; junction bases with no gene match: 13. The CDR3 protein is CASSQELIPGQGSHEQFF. The CDR3 DNA follows: TGCGCCAGCAGCCAAGAGCTTATACCGGGACAGGGGAGCCATGAGCAGTTCTTC.

This clone has just a few counts. This sequence joins TRBV19 and TRBJ2-7, with TRBD2 matching 8 bases. The CDR3 loop spans 14 amino acids. V lost 5 bases and J lost 5; bases outside the gene matches: 8. Germline lookup yields CDR1 LNHDA and CDR2 SQIVND (reference sequence). The CDR3 region has the DNA TGTGCCAGTAGTGAACGGGGGGGCGCGGACGAGCAGTACTTC. Translation: CASSERGGADEQYF.

The table lists this clone with a count of one. The chain couples TRBV20-1 to TRBJ2-3; tentative D call: TRBD1 (6 bases). The CDR3 is 10 amino acids. Between the trimmed V and J ends, which lost 6 bases and 11 bases, there was a span of 12 bases. Germline lookup yields CDR1 DFQATT and CDR2 SNEGSKA (reference sequence). The CDR3 coding sequence is TGCAGTGCCACCGGGACAATGCAGTATTTT. Protein sequence: CSATGTMQYF.

The J gene is TRBJ2-5, the V gene TRBV5-4; a possible D gene is TRBD2 (5 bases). This CDR3 spans 13 amino acids. Germline lookup yields CDR1 SGHNT and CDR2 YYREEE (reference sequence). Trimming shortened V by 3 bases and J by 2 bases, and 8 bases separated the two germline ends. The CDR3 nucleotides read TGTGCCAGCAGCTACGGAGGACAAGAGACCCAGTACTTC. It encodes CASSYGGQETQYF. Combining the CDR3 with reference TRBV5-4 and TRBJ2-5 gives the whole variable domain ETGVTQSPTHLIKTRGQQVTLRCSSQSGHNTVSWYQQALGQGPQFIFQYYREEENGRGNFPPRFSGLQFPNYSSELNVNALELDDSALYLCASSYGGQETQYFGPGTRLLVL.

About this clone itself: A much bigger clone sits one base away, suggesting this may be a read error. This chain uses TRBV28 with TRBJ1-1; possible D gene TRBD1, 6 bases. CDR3 size: 13 residues. V was pared by 4 bases and J by 2 bases, with 8 bases between. Germline V gives CDR1 MDHEN, CDR2 SYDVKM. The CDR3, as DNA: TGTGCCAGCAGTTCCAGGGGAAACACTGAAGCTTTCTTT. Residues: CASSSRGNTEAFF.

The chain links TRBV30 to TRBJ1-2; the D is unclear. This CDR3 spans 14 amino acids. The germline V gene encodes CDR1 GTSNPN and CDR2 SVGIG (reference sequence). V lost 3 bases and J lost 3, with 14 bases in between. The CDR3 spells CAWRTRGRDYGYTF. The CDR3 DNA sequence: TGTGCCTGGAGAACGAGAGGTCGGGACTATGGCTACACCTTC.

This clone appeared once. In DNA form, the CDR3 reads TGTGCCAGCAGCCAAGAACTAGCCAAAAACATTCAGTACTTC. This translates into CASSQELAKNIQYF. The chain has TRBV4-2 and TRBJ2-4, with D uncertain. This CDR3 contains 14 residues. Trimming took 0 bases from V and 0 from J, leaving 3 bases between them. CDR1 LGHNA and CDR2 YNFKEQ come from the germline V gene.

The gene calls are TRBV29-1 and TRBJ1-1, with unresolved D. V was shortened by 3 bases and J by 1 base, with 12 bases between the two germline ends. Per the germline V gene, CDR1 is SQVTM and CDR2 is ANQGSEA. The CDR3 spans 14 residues. The CDR3 reads CSVESWGGNTEAFF. The CDR3 DNA follows: TGCAGCGTTGAGTCATGGGGAGGGAACACTGAAGCTTTCTTT. The whole variable domain, filled in from reference TRBV29-1 and TRBJ1-1, reads SAVISQKPSRDICQRGTSLTIQCQVDSQVTMMFWYRQQPGQSLTLIATANQGSEATYESGFVIDKFPISRPNLTFSTLTVSNMSPEDSSIYLCSVESWGGNTEAFFGQGTRLTVV.

The V call is TRBV28, the J call TRBJ2-7; D possibly corresponds to TRBD2 (5 bases). Germline CDR1 reads MDHEN; CDR2 reads SYDVKM. Trimming pared 2 bases from V and 0 bases from J, leaving 14 bases between. The CDR3 runs to 16 residues. The CDR3 DNA follows: TGTGCCAGCAGTTTAGGCGGGCGAAAAGCCTCCTACGAGCAGTACTTC. Residues: CASSLGGRKASYEQYF.

V and J are TRBV10-2 and TRBJ1-4; D perhaps matches TRBD1 (6 bases). With 0 bases removed from V and 0 bases from J, the gap between germline ends came to 11 bases. Germline V lookup: CDR1 WSHSY, CDR2 SAAADI. This CDR3 has 17 amino acids. CDR3 bases: TGCGCCAGCAGTGAGTCGGGCAGGGGTGCAACTAATGAAAAACTGTTTTTT. Amino acids: CASSESGRGATNEKLFF.

This rearrangement joins TRBV20-1 to TRBJ2-5, with D perhaps matching TRBD2 (5 bases). Germline lookup yields CDR1 DFQATT and CDR2 SNEGSKA (reference sequence). Trimming removed 3 bases at V and 0 bases at J, with 8 bases between. CDR3 size: 13 residues. CDR3 bases: TGCAGTGCTAGTTCCGGGAACCAAGAGACCCAGTACTTC. As protein: CSASSGNQETQYF.

This clone was recorded only once. The chain joins TRBV18 to TRBJ1-1, with 10 bases that match TRBD1. Germline V gene lookup returns CDR1 KGHSH and CDR2 LQKENI. The ends lost 1 base at V and 1 base at J; junction bases unmatched: 9. CDR3 length: 18 residues. CDR3 region: CASSPLQTGGVGNTEAFF. CDR3 DNA sequence: TGTGCCAGCTCACCACTTCAGACAGGGGGCGTGGGGAACACTGAAGCTTTCTTT.

In its sample, this clone was seen a few times. The chain joins TRBV15 to TRBJ2-1; TRBD2 might be the D (5 bases). The V end lost 1 base, the J end lost 0 bases, and 7 bases lay between the germline ends. This CDR3 contains 15 residues. The germline CDR1 and CDR2 sequences are LNHNV and YYDKDF (reference sequence). CDR3 nucleotides: TGTGCCACCAGCAGAGCGGGGATCTCCTACAATGAGCAGTTCTTC. This gives the protein CATSRAGISYNEQFF.

The gene calls are TRBV28 and TRBJ1-1; the D gene is possibly TRBD1 (5 bases). Per germline, CDR1 MDHEN and CDR2 SYDVKM. The CDR3 consists of 15 residues. The ends were cut back, 2 bases at V and 6 bases at J, with 16 bases in the middle. CDR3 in amino acids: CASSLGTGRLAEAFF. CDR3 bases: TGTGCCAGCAGTTTAGGTACAGGCCGTTTGGCTGAAGCTTTCTTT.

The chain has TRBV4-3 and TRBJ2-1; 12 bases align to TRBD2. This CDR3 spans 16 amino acids. Germline lookup yields CDR1 LGHNA and CDR2 YSLEER. V dropped 2 bases and J dropped 9; count of bases not matched to a gene: 8. The CDR3: CASSQNLAGGHAEQFF. DNA of the CDR3: TGCGCCAGCAGCCAAAACCTAGCGGGGGGGCACGCTGAGCAGTTCTTC.

Details on this clone: The sample has other DNA sequences that encode this CDR3 too. The rearrangement uses TRBV30 and TRBJ1-5; possibly TRBD1 for D (5 bases). The CDR3 has 13 residues. From germline, CDR1 is GTSNPN and CDR2 SVGIG (reference sequence). V was clipped by 0 bases and J by 6 bases, with 9 bases between them. This chain's CDR3 is CAWSVKGAQPQHF. CDR3 DNA: TGTGCCTGGAGTGTGAAAGGGGCTCAGCCCCAGCATTTT. The variable domain in full, with the rest retrieved from reference TRBV30 and TRBJ1-5, is SQTIHQWPATLVQPVGSPLSLECTVEGTSNPNLYWYRQAAGRGLQLLFYSVGIGQISSEVPQNLSASRPQDRQFILSSKKLLLSDSGFYLCAWSVKGAQPQHFGDGTRLSIL.

The chain employs TRBV5-6 and TRBJ2-1, with 7 nucleotides matching TRBD2. Per the germline V gene, CDR1 is SGHDT and CDR2 is YYEEEE. V gave up 2 bases and J gave up 15 bases; unmatched junction bases: 14. The length of the CDR3 is 14 residues. The CDR3 nucleotides are TGTGCCAGCAGCTTTTCTCCGGGACTACCGGGCGCGTTCTTC. Translating it yields CASSFSPGLPGAFF.

CDR3: CASSHTGQGDFGYTF. CDR3 DNA: TGTGCCAGCAGCCACACCGGACAGGGGGATTTTGGCTACACCTTC. The chain joins TRBV7-2 to TRBJ1-2; TRBD1 matches at 10 bases. The CDR3 extends over 15 amino acids. In germline, CDR1 is SGHTA, CDR2 FQGNSA. Trimming at V came to 5 bases and at J to 7 bases, leaving 10 bases not matched to a gene.

As regards this clone: An end of the junction does not agree with germline; a read error may underlie this. The chain couples TRBV19 to TRBJ1-3, with TRBD1 identical over 7 bases. CDR1 and CDR2 (germline): LNHDA, SQIVND (reference sequence). This CDR3 is 15 amino acids long. CDR3 sequence: CASRIRGRSGNTIYF. CDR3 DNA: TGTGCCAGTCGTATAAGGGGGCGCTCTGGAAACACCATATATTTT.

The chain recombines TRBV28 with TRBJ1-5, with D possibly being TRBD1 (6 bases). Germline values: CDR1 MDHEN, CDR2 SYDVKM. There are 19 residues in the CDR3. The germline V and J ends were trimmed by 1 base and 0 bases, with 19 bases remaining between them. The CDR3 reads CASSLFGRGGTISNQPQHF. CDR3 nucleotides: TGTGCCAGCAGTTTATTTGGACGAGGGGGAACGATTAGCAATCAGCCCCAGCATTTT.